This TCR beta chain comes out of a study of T cells in Graves' hyperthyroidism and ophthalmopathy. Germline-derived CDR1 and CDR2 are LNHDA and SQIVND (reference sequence). Trimming took off 2 bases at V and 1 base at J, with 5 bases between the two ends. The CDR3 is made up of 13 amino acids. What was amplified from RNA transcripts were TCR beta CDR3 regions. With the HTBI primer set, the TCR CDR3 went through a first round of RT-PCR. From the multiplex PCR reads, TCRdb called clonotypes with MiXCR, one entry per CDR3 protein. The table lists about 130,000 distinct CDR3 sequences, more than 20% of them singletons, with roughly 71% in the top ten. Study-wide results and limits: Ophthalmopathy and stable hyperthyroidism were separated by a 13 V-J model. Blood samples included most of the expanded thyroid clonotypes exceeding 0.001.

As regards this clonotype: Its antigen is currently unknown.

Sequenced: blood. V and J are TRBV19 and TRBJ1-1; no clear D. The clonotype originates from a woman between 50 and 59 years old with Graves' hyperthyroidism that later progressed to Graves' ophthalmopathy. The CDR3 here is CASSINWNTEAFF. CDR3 nucleotides: TGTGCCAGTAGTATAAACTGGAACACTGAAGCTTTCTTT. Variable domain in full (rest from reference TRBV19 and TRBJ1-1): DGGITQSPKYLFRKEGQNVTLSCEQNLNHDAMYWYRQDPGQGLRLIYYSQIVNDFQKGDIAEGYSVSREKKESFPLTVTSAQKNPTAFYLCASSINWNTEAFFGQGTRLTVV.